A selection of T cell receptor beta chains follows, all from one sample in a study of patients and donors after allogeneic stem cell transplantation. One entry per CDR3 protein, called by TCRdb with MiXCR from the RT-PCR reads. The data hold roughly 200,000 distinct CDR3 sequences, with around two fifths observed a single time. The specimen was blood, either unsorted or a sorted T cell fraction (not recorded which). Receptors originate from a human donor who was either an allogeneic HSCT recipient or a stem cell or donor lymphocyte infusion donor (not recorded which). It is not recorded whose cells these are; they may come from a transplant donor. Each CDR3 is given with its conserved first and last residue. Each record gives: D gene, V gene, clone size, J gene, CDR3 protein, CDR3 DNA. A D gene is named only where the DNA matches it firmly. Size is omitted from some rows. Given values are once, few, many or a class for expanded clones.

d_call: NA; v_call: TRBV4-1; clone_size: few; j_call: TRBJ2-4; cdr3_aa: CASSQEGARGHIQYF; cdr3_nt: TGCGCCAGCAGCCAAGAGGGGGCTCGAGGTCACATTCAGTACTTC
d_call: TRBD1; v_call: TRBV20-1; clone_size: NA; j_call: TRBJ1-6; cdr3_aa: CSAWTGRSDSPLHF; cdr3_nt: TGCAGTGCATGGACAGGGCGAAGTGATTCACCCCTCCACTTT
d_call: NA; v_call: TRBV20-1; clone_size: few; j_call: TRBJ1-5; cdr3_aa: CSARGHYSNQPQHF; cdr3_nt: TGCAGTGCTAGGGGTCATTATAGCAATCAGCCCCAGCATTTT
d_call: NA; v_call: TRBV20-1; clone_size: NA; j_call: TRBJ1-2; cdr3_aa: CSAREWRGANGYTF; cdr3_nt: TGCAGTGCTAGAGAGTGGCGGGGGGCCAATGGCTACACCTTC
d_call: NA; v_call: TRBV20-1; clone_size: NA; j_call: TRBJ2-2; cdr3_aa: CSAPRPGATGELFF; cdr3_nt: TGCAGTGCTCCCCGACCGGGTGCCACCGGGGAGCTGTTTTTT
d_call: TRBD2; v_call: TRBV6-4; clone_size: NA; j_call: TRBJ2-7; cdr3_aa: CASSRGLADQYEQYF; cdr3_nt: TGTGCCAGCAGCAGAGGACTAGCGGACCAGTACGAGCAGTACTTC
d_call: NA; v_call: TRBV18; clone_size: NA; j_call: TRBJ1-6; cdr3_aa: CASSPMAGYNSPLHF; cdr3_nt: TGTGCCAGCTCACCTATGGCCGGTTATAATTCACCCCTCCACTTT
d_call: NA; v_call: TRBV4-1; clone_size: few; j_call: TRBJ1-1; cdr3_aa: CASSQVWPRTNMNTEAFF; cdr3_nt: TGCGCCAGCAGCCAAGTATGGCCCAGAACCAACATGAACACTGAAGCTTTCTTT
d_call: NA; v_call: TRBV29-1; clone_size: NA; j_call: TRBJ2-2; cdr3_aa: CSVEAHRPPNTGELFF; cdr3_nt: TGCAGCGTTGAAGCCCACAGACCCCCGAACACCGGGGAGCTGTTTTTT
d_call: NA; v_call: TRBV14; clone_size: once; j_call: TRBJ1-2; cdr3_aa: CASSQWTAIGGRGYTF; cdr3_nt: TGTGCCAGCAGCCAATGGACGGCGATCGGGGGTAGAGGCTACACCTTC